Presented here are 3 T cell receptor beta chains from one specimen sequenced in a study of siplizumab effects on memory and regulatory T cells. Repertoires were generated with immunoSEQ multiplex PCR, while TCRdb's copy carries only in-frame clones and drops some. The sample contains around 58,000 clones, roughly 80% of which appear only once. Sequences were obtained from memory CD4+ T cells sorted from blood. Every receptor here comes from a human donor in good health.

This chain links TRBV5-6 with TRBJ2-3; the D is unclear. Germline CDR1 SGHDT, CDR2 YYEEEE. The CDR3 is 13 amino acids. Deletions cut 5 bases from V and 2 bases from J, with 9 bases between. The CDR3 DNA follows: TGTGCCAGCAGGTTTTGGAACACAGATACGCAGTATTTT. It encodes CASRFWNTDTQYF.

V gene TRBV6-1 combines with J gene TRBJ2-5, with TRBD2 matching 16 bases. This CDR3 comprises 16 residues. With 3 bases clipped from V and 5 bases from J, the junction kept 3 bases outside the gene matches. Per the germline V gene, CDR1 is MNHNS and CDR2 is SASEGT. CDR3 protein: CASSEGLAGGVETQYF. CDR3 DNA: TGTGCCAGCAGTGAGGGACTAGCGGGAGGGGTGGAGACCCAGTACTTC.

The chain uses TRBV11-3 and TRBJ2-4, with TRBD1 identical over 7 bases. This CDR3 region has 14 residues. The V segment lost 4 bases and the J segment 7 bases; nucleotides outside the gene matches: 7. Germline CDR1 and CDR2: SGHNT and YENEEA. The CDR3 sequence: CASSSTGVRNIQYF. The CDR3 region has the DNA TGTGCCAGCAGCTCAACAGGGGTGAGGAACATTCAGTACTTC.